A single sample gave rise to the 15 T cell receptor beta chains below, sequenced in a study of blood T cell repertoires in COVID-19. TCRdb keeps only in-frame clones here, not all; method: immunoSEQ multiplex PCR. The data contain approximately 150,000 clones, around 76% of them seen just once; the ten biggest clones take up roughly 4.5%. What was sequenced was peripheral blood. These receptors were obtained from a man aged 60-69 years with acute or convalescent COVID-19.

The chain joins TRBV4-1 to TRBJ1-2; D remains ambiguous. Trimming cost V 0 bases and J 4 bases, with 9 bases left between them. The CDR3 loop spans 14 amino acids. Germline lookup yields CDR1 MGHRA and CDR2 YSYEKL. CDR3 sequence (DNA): TGCGCCAGCAGCCAAGATCTGGTTAGCTATGGCTACACCTTC. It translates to CASSQDLVSYGYTF.

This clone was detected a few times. The CDR3 DNA sequence: TGTGCCAGCAGTGACAGCTCCTACAATGAGCAGTTCTTC. Its translation: CASSDSSYNEQFF. The chain uses TRBV6-1 and TRBJ2-1; D is unresolved. This CDR3 spans 13 amino acids. Trimming stripped 3 bases from V and 0 bases from J, with 3 bases between. Germline V lookup: CDR1 MNHNS, CDR2 SASEGT.

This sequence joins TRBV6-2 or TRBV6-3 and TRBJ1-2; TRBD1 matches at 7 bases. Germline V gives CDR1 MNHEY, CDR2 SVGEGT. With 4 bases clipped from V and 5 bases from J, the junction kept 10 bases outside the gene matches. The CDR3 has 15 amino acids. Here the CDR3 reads CASSSPGTVRYGYTF. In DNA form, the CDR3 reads TGTGCCAGCAGTTCCCCCGGGACAGTCCGGTATGGCTACACCTTC.

The CDR3 coding sequence is TGTGCCAGCAGTTTATCCCCGGTGAACCTGCGACTGTTTTTT. Translated: CASSLSPVNLRLFF. This chain connects TRBV27 to TRBJ1-4; D is ambiguous. Germline CDR1 MNHEY, CDR2 SMNVEV (reference sequence). There are 14 residues in the CDR3. V was pared by 0 bases and J by 13 bases, with 15 bases between.

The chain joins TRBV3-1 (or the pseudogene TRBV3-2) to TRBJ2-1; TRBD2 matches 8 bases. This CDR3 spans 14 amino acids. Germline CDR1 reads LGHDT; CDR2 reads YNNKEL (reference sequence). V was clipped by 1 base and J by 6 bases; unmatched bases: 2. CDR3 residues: CASSQGGTSNEQFF. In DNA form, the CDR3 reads TGTGCCAGCAGCCAAGGGGGGACTAGCAATGAGCAGTTCTTC.

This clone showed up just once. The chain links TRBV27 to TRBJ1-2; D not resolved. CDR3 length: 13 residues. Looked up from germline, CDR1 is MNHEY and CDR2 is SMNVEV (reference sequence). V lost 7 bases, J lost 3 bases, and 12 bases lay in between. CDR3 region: CASTPTPYYGYTF. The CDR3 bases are TGTGCCAGCACTCCGACTCCCTACTATGGCTACACCTTC.

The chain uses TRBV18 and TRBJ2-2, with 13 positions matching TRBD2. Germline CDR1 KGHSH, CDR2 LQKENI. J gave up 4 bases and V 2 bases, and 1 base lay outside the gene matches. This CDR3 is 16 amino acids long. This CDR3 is CASSPRLAGGTGELFF. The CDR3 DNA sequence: TGTGCCAGCTCACCAAGACTAGCGGGGGGCACCGGGGAGCTGTTTTTT.

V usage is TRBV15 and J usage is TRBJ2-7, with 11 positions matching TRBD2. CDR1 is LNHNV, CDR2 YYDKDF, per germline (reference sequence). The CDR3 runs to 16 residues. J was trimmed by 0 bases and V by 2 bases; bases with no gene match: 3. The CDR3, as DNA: TGTGCCACCAGCAGACCAGGACTAGCGGGCTCCTACGAGCAGTACTTC. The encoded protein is CATSRPGLAGSYEQYF. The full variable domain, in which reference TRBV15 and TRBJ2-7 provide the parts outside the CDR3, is DAMVIQNPRYQVTQFGKPVTLSCSQTLNHNVMYWYQQKSSQAPKLLFHYYDKDFNNEADTPDNFQSRRPNTSFCFLDIRSPGLGDTAMYLCATSRPGLAGSYEQYFGPGTRLTVT.

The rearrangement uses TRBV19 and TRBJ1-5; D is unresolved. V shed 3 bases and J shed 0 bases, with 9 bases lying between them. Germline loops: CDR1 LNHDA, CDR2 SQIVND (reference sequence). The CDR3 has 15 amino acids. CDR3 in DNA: TGTGCCAGTAGTATCCCCCCTTATAGCAATCAGCCCCAGCATTTT. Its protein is CASSIPPYSNQPQHF.

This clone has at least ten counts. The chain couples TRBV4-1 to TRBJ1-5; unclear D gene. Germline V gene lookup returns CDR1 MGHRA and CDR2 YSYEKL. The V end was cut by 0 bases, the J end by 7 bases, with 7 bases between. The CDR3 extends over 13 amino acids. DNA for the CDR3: TGCGCCAGCAGCCAAGATGTCCGGCAGCCCCAGCATTTT. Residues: CASSQDVRQPQHF.

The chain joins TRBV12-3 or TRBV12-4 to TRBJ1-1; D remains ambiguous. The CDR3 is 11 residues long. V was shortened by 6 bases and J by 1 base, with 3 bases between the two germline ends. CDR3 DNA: TGTGCCAGCAGCCGGAACACTGAAGCTTTCTTT. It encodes CASSRNTEAFF.

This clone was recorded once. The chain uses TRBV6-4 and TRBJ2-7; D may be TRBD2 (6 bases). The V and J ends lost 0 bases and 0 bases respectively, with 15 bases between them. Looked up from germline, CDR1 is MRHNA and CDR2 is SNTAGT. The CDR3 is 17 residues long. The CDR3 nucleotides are TGTGCCAGCAGTGACTCGAGAGTGGGAGGACGCTCCTACGAGCAGTACTTC. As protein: CASSDSRVGGRSYEQYF.

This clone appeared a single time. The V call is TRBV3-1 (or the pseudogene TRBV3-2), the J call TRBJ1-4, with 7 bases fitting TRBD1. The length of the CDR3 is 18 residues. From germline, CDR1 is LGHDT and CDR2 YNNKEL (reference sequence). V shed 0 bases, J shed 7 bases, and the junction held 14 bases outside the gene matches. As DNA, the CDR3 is TGTGCCAGCAGCCAAGAGGGACAGTCGAACTCCAGGGTTGAAAAACTGTTTTTT. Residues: CASSQEGQSNSRVEKLFF.

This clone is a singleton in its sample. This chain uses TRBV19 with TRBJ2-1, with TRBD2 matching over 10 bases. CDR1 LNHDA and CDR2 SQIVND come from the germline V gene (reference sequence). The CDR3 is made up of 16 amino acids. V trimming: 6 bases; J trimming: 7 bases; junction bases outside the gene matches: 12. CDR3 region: CASSRLASGSFNEQFF. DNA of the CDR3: TGTGCCAGTAGCAGGCTGGCTAGCGGGAGTTTTAATGAGCAGTTCTTC.

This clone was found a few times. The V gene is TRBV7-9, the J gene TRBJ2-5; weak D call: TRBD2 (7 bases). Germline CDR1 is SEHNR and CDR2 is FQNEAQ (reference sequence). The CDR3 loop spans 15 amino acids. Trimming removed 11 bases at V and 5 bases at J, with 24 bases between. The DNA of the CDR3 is TGTGCCTCAGCCAGAGGGGAGGGGGATTTTGAGACCCAGTACTTC. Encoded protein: CASARGEGDFETQYF.